This T cell receptor beta chain was obtained from a study of radiation and T cells in renal cell carcinoma (dated by TCRdb to 2018 to 2020). For the wider study: The samples were obtained from a clinical trial, where primary renal cell carcinomas were treated with 15 Gy stereotactic body radiation therapy and then removed by nephrectomy 4 weeks afterward. A total of 50 to 60 samples underwent TCR beta sequencing, made up of some 26 tumors and roughly 27 peripheral blood samples. Across all 50 or so samples, several million unique CDR3 nucleotide sequences encoding over 2.5 million unique CDR3 amino acid sequences were identified.

The immunoSEQ kit was used, according to the manufacturer's recommendations, to generate TCR beta libraries from genomic DNA. To prepare the libraries, a first multiplex PCR with proprietary primers was run, followed by a second PCR that added unique barcodes, and a bead cleanup was done after each round. A kit-provided positive control reaction and a negative control reaction were included in every sample batch. The final libraries were assessed on an Agilent 4200 TapeStation D1000 ScreenTape, pooled by volume, and quantified by qPCR. An Illumina NextSeq500 fitted with a MidOutput 150-cycle cartridge performed the sequencing, running 156 Read1 cycles and 15 Index1 cycles with the kit's custom primers. The pooled library was loaded at approximately 0.98 pM with about 20% PhiX control spiked in. The paper's processing steps were these. The vendor-processed data were analyzed in R, and a clonotype was defined as all T cells that share the same CDR3 nucleotide sequence. In the clone abundance analyses, frequencies were normalized to the 10,000 most abundant clones in each sample. Public T cell clones, which averaged fewer than five per sample, were removed prior to analysis. Tumor-enriched clonotypes and baseline blood-enriched clonotypes were defined as those with an abundance difference of at least 32-fold between compartments. A beta-binomial differential abundance model was applied to find clonotypes that expanded or contracted between blood time points. Similarity between tumor and blood repertoires was quantified using the Baroni-Urbani and Buser coefficient, and groups were compared with two-tailed Wilcoxon tests in R. TCRdb limited this immuneACCESS table to in-frame rearrangements with V and J called. A share of clones is missing; checked studies link under half to unresolved V genes, and the rest is unexplained. The V and J calls and clone size were taken over from that table, and D and trimming were inferred from the DNA. This sample lists 130,000 to 150,000 clones; more than 70% were detected once. The top ten clonotypes cover approximately 12% of the sample.

Reading the label with the study, this specimen's time point is: baseline pretreatment blood. The treatment or condition label, read with the paper, signifies: 15 Gy SBRT to primary tumor, nephrectomy 4 weeks later. To track tumor-enriched clonotypes, serial peripheral blood was sampled from radiation-treated patients at baseline and at 2 weeks and 4 weeks after SBRT. Every patient had renal cell carcinoma of clear cell pathology. The QIAamp DNA Blood Mini Kit (Qiagen) was used to prepare genomic DNA for TCR sequencing. The analyses included only samples that passed all quality control checks. Remarks on this clone: What this receptor recognizes is not known. One base away there is no much larger clone; base qualities are not given.

Overall study outcomes, separate from this receptor: Because pretreatment tumor biopsies were not available, the study could not determine whether clonotypes were already present within the tumor at baseline. Dynamics of the blood repertoire were not tracked past 4 weeks after treatment. In blood, the top tumor clonotypes increased from baseline to 2 weeks after radiation and then shrank by 4 weeks, which suggests a temporary expansion of tumor-resident clones. Because the trial had a single-armed design, the trial could not examine how radiation dose or scheduling affected the TCR repertoire.

Deletion took 4 bases off V and 3 bases off J, with a span of 12 bases between the germline ends. Including the terminal cysteine and phenylalanine, the CDR3 comprises 14 residues. Just the 42-base CDR3 DNA is kept, in frame starting at base 1. CDR1 is given as MNHNY and CDR2 as SVGAGI, both from the germline V gene (reference sequence). The chain is made from TRBV6-6 and TRBJ1-1, with TRBD1 tentatively as D gene (5 bases match). The receptor was isolated from a woman in her forties or fifties with renal cell carcinoma. Specimen: blood, collected from a patient whose treatment included radiotherapy and nephrectomy. The CDR3 is CASSFRPGDTEAFF. The DNA sequence is as follows: TGTGCCAGCAGTTTTAGACCGGGGGACACTGAAGCTTTCTTT.